This TCR beta chain was identified during a study of blood T cells in healthy people across ages. Combining a sample-barcoded 5' primer with a J-beta primer mix, a second PCR ran for roughly 6 to 12 cycles. TCRdb re-called the 5' RACE reads through MiXCR, storing one row per CDR3 protein. The sample records 800,000 to 900,000 distinct CDR3 sequences, approximately 67% being singletons. The extraction recovered at least 6 micrograms of total RNA per sample. The CDR3 contains 15 residues. V lost 4 bases and J lost 4, with 17 bases in between. The V gene's germline CDR1 is SGDLS and CDR2 YYNGEE. This sequence joins TRBV9 and TRBJ2-5, with a weak D call TRBD2 (7 bases). The TCR was taken from a man aged 25 to 40 in good health. The material sequenced was blood. Written as DNA, the CDR3 is TGTGCCAGCAGCTATGGAGAGGGAGGGGGAGAGACCCAGTACTTC. This gives the protein CASSYGEGGGETQYF.